These T cell receptor beta chains were read from a single sample in a study of PD-L1 blockade in urothelial cancer. TCRdb's copy holds only in-frame clones and misses some; the assay was immunoSEQ multiplex PCR. This table has about 84,000 clones, roughly 82% appearing once. The sample in question was PBMCs, obtained around atezolizumab (anti-PD-L1) treatment. These TCRs come from a man aged 70-80 years with urothelial cancer. Each CDR3 is given with its conserved first and last residue. The D gene is left open where the match is weak. Where a row states a size, it is once, few, many or the class of an expanded clone; other rows omit it.

D: -; J: TRBJ2-3; V: TRBV4-3; size: once; CDR3: CASSQDSFSGNGNTQYF; DNA: TGCGCCAGCAGCCAAGATTCATTTAGCGGAAACGGGAATACGCAGTATTTT
D: TRBD2; J: TRBJ2-5; V: TRBV14; size: -; CDR3: CASSQVAGGGETQYF; DNA: TGTGCCAGCAGCCAAGTAGCGGGAGGTGGAGAGACCCAGTACTTC
D: TRBD1; J: TRBJ1-2; V: TRBV6-1; size: -; CDR3: CASAEADRDSYGYTF; DNA: TGTGCCAGCGCTGAGGCGGACAGGGATAGCTATGGCTACACCTTC
D: -; J: TRBJ1-3; V: TRBV19; size: -; CDR3: CASSPGGAGNTIYF; DNA: TGTGCCAGTAGCCCTGGGGGGGCTGGAAACACCATATATTTT
D: -; J: TRBJ2-3; V: TRBV7-3; size: -; CDR3: CASSLSRGSADTQYF; DNA: TGTGCCAGCAGCTTGTCGAGGGGGTCGGCAGATACGCAGTATTTT
D: -; J: TRBJ1-2; V: TRBV11-3; size: -; CDR3: CASSLEVTAGYTF; DNA: TGTGCCAGCAGCTTAGAAGTGACTGCCGGCTACACCTTC
D: -; J: TRBJ2-1; V: TRBV7-2; size: once; CDR3: CASSETGTLLNEQFF; DNA: TGTGCCAGCAGCGAGACCGGGACTCTCCTCAATGAGCAGTTCTTC
D: -; J: TRBJ2-7; V: TRBV13; size: -; CDR3: CASSPPDTSYEQYF; DNA: TGTGCCAGCAGCCCCCCGGACACCTCCTACGAGCAGTACTTC
D: TRBD1; J: TRBJ1-2; V: TRBV7-3; size: -; CDR3: CASSKSTGGEYGYTF; DNA: TGTGCCAGCAGCAAATCGACAGGGGGGGAGTATGGCTACACCTTC
D: TRBD1; J: TRBJ2-5; V: TRBV12-5; size: -; CDR3: CASGFSGTEETQYF; DNA: TGTGCTAGTGGTTTCTCCGGGACAGAAGAGACCCAGTACTTC
D: -; J: TRBJ2-3; V: TRBV19; size: -; CDR3: CASSIDHRGYVEADTQYF; DNA: TGTGCCAGTAGTATAGATCACCGAGGGTATGTTGAGGCAGATACGCAGTATTTT
D: TRBD2; J: TRBJ2-1; V: TRBV5-1; size: -; CDR3: CASSLTSGRYEQFF; DNA: TGCGCCAGCAGCTTAACTAGCGGGAGATATGAGCAGTTCTTC
D: -; J: TRBJ2-5; V: TRBV4-1; size: few; CDR3: CASSQIGETQYF; DNA: TGCGCCAGCAGCCAGATCGGGGAGACCCAGTACTTC
D: -; J: TRBJ1-5; V: TRBV28; size: -; CDR3: CASPPSAGVSNQPQHF; DNA: TGTGCCAGCCCCCCGTCGGCGGGAGTAAGCAATCAGCCCCAGCATTTT
D: TRBD1; J: TRBJ1-1; V: TRBV7-9; size: -; CDR3: CASSLETGPNTEAFF; DNA: TGTGCCAGCAGCCTAGAGACAGGGCCTAACACTGAAGCTTTCTTT
D: TRBD2; J: TRBJ2-7; V: TRBV11-1; size: -; CDR3: CASSSPSGGARKQYF; DNA: TGTGCCAGCAGCTCACCTAGCGGGGGGGCCAGAAAGCAGTACTTC
D: TRBD1; J: TRBJ1-1; V: TRBV5-1; size: -; CDR3: CASSPGTANTEAFF; DNA: TGCGCCAGCAGCCCGGGGACAGCGAACACTGAAGCTTTCTTT
D: TRBD2; J: TRBJ2-3; V: TRBV6-5; size: -; CDR3: CASRSTAGGLDTQYF; DNA: TGTGCCAGCAGATCCACAGCGGGAGGTCTAGATACGCAGTATTTT
D: -; J: TRBJ2-7; V: TRBV10-3; size: -; CDR3: CAINAQQGNSYEQYF; DNA: TGTGCCATCAATGCCCAACAGGGTAACTCCTACGAGCAGTACTTC
D: TRBD2; J: TRBJ2-3; V: TRBV6-5; size: -; CDR3: CASSTGTSGTDTQYF; DNA: TGTGCCAGCAGTACCGGGACTAGCGGCACAGATACGCAGTATTTT
D: -; J: TRBJ1-6; V: TRBV25-1; size: -; CDR3: CASRQTGGIYNSPLHF; DNA: TGTGCCAGCAGGCAAACCGGGGGAATTTATAATTCACCCCTCCACTTT
D: -; J: TRBJ2-1; V: TRBV10-3; size: -; CDR3: CAIRVGGGSYNEQFF; DNA: TGTGCCATCCGAGTGGGAGGGGGGTCCTACAATGAGCAGTTCTTC
D: TRBD1; J: TRBJ2-2; V: TRBV19; size: once; CDR3: CASSRRDRDAGELFF; DNA: TGTGCCAGTAGTCGCCGGGACAGGGACGCCGGGGAGCTGTTTTTT
D: -; J: TRBJ2-2; V: TRBV18; size: -; CDR3: CASSPPSGTTGELFF; DNA: TGTGCCAGCTCACCACCCAGCGGTACCACCGGGGAGCTGTTTTTT
D: -; J: TRBJ2-5; V: TRBV7-2; size: -; CDR3: CASSLSGLQETQYF; DNA: TGTGCCAGCAGCTTATCGGGACTCCAAGAGACCCAGTACTTC
D: -; J: TRBJ1-5; V: TRBV19; size: -; CDR3: CASSMIITREQGLNQPQHF; DNA: TGTGCCAGTAGTATGATTATAACGCGTGAGCAGGGGTTAAATCAGCCCCAGCATTTT
D: -; J: TRBJ1-5; V: TRBV9; size: few; CDR3: CASSASGINQPQHF; DNA: TGTGCCAGCAGCGCCTCCGGGATAAATCAGCCCCAGCATTTT
D: -; J: TRBJ2-7; V: TRBV14; size: -; CDR3: CASSSKGGVAKPYEQYF; DNA: TGTGCCAGCAGCTCCAAAGGGGGGGTAGCGAAACCCTACGAGCAGTACTTC
D: -; J: TRBJ1-1; V: TRBV4-1; size: -; CDR3: CASSQDAGWTEAFF; DNA: TGCGCCAGCAGCCAAGATGCAGGGTGGACTGAAGCTTTCTTT
D: TRBD1; J: TRBJ1-3; V: TRBV7-2; size: few; CDR3: CASSLAGTGAGNTIYF; DNA: TGTGCCAGCAGCTTAGCTGGGACAGGGGCTGGAAACACCATATATTTT
D: -; J: TRBJ2-5; V: TRBV9; size: -; CDR3: CASSVADRQTQYF; DNA: TGTGCCAGCAGCGTAGCGGACAGACAGACCCAGTACTTC
D: -; J: TRBJ1-4; V: TRBV7-2; size: -; CDR3: CASSSAGPSTNEKLFF; DNA: TGTGCCAGCAGCTCCGCGGGACCGTCAACTAATGAAAAACTGTTTTTT
D: -; J: TRBJ1-5; V: TRBV6-5; size: -; CDR3: CASSSREADQPQHF; DNA: TGTGCCAGCAGTTCAAGGGAGGCCGACCAGCCCCAGCATTTT
D: TRBD2; J: TRBJ2-1; V: TRBV11-2; size: -; CDR3: CASSLDPGGGEQFF; DNA: TGTGCCAGCAGCTTAGATCCGGGCGGGGGTGAGCAGTTCTTC
D: TRBD2; J: TRBJ2-5; V: TRBV18; size: -; CDR3: CASSFATSGGETQYF; DNA: TGTGCCAGCTCATTTGCGACTAGCGGGGGGGAGACCCAGTACTTC
D: -; J: TRBJ2-3; V: TRBV6-1; size: -; CDR3: CASSERGASAFTDTQYF; DNA: TGTGCCAGCAGTGAACGAGGGGCTAGCGCTTTCACAGATACGCAGTATTTT
D: -; J: TRBJ1-1; V: TRBV6-5; size: -; CDR3: CASSPSNTEAFF; DNA: TGTGCCAGCAGCCCCTCGAACACTGAAGCTTTCTTT
D: -; J: TRBJ1-1; V: TRBV7-9; size: -; CDR3: CASSLNGDTEAFF; DNA: TGTGCCAGCAGCCTCAACGGGGACACTGAAGCTTTCTTT
D: -; J: TRBJ2-5; V: TRBV29-1; size: -; CDR3: CSVAREQETQYF; DNA: TGCAGCGTTGCACGCGAGCAAGAGACCCAGTACTTC
D: -; J: TRBJ2-1; V: TRBV14; size: -; CDR3: CASSSIRTTLNEQFF; DNA: TGTGCCAGCAGCTCTATACGGACTACCTTAAATGAGCAGTTCTTC
D: TRBD1; J: TRBJ1-1; V: TRBV7-2; size: -; CDR3: CASSFQGELYTEAFF; DNA: TGTGCCAGCAGCTTCCAGGGGGAGCTCTACACTGAAGCTTTCTTT
D: TRBD2; J: TRBJ2-1; V: TRBV30; size: -; CDR3: CAWRLAGNNEQFF; DNA: TGTGCCTGGAGACTAGCGGGAAACAATGAGCAGTTCTTC
D: -; J: TRBJ2-2; V: TRBV5-1; size: -; CDR3: CASSLATLNTGELFF; DNA: TGCGCCAGCAGCTTGGCGACTCTAAACACCGGGGAGCTGTTTTTT
D: -; J: TRBJ2-2; V: TRBV19; size: once; CDR3: CASSPGWVTGELFF; DNA: TGTGCCAGTAGTCCAGGGTGGGTCACCGGGGAGCTGTTTTTT
D: -; J: TRBJ1-1; V: TRBV13; size: once; CDR3: CASSPAGAPTEAFF; DNA: TGTGCCAGCAGCCCAGCGGGCGCCCCCACTGAAGCTTTCTTT
D: TRBD2; J: TRBJ2-1; V: TRBV5-4; size: -; CDR3: CASSSGGERGGYNEQFF; DNA: TGTGCCAGCAGCTCAGGCGGGGAGCGGGGGGGGTACAATGAGCAGTTCTTC
D: TRBD2; J: TRBJ2-1; V: TRBV5-1; size: -; CDR3: CASSLGTSGGEQFF; DNA: TGCGCCAGCAGCTTGGGGACTAGCGGGGGAGAGCAGTTCTTC
D: TRBD1; J: TRBJ1-2; V: TRBV6-1; size: -; CDR3: CASSPTGAYYGYTF; DNA: TGTGCCAGCAGTCCGACAGGGGCGTACTATGGCTACACCTTC
D: -; J: TRBJ1-3; V: TRBV7-2; size: few; CDR3: CASSFPDGGNTIYF; DNA: TGTGCCAGCAGCTTCCCCGACGGGGGAAACACCATATATTTT
D: -; J: TRBJ1-6; V: TRBV7-9; size: -; CDR3: CASSLPQGNSPLHF; DNA: TGTGCCAGCAGCTTACCACAGGGTAATTCACCCCTCCACTTT
D: -; J: TRBJ2-3; V: TRBV4-1; size: -; CDR3: CASSHEDSRDTQYF; DNA: TGCGCCAGCAGCCATGAGGACTCTCGGGATACGCAGTATTTT
D: -; J: TRBJ2-1; V: TRBV7-2; size: -; CDR3: CASSAAGGNYNEQFF; DNA: TGTGCCAGCAGCGCGGCTGGCGGAAATTACAATGAGCAGTTCTTC